These 20 T cell receptor beta chains were all obtained from the same sample, sequenced in a study of neoadjuvant anti-PD-1 for oral cavity cancer. Time point reported: after neoadjuvant nivolumab, at surgical resection. Sequenced by immunoSEQ multiplex PCR; TCRdb stores in-frame clones only, minus some. Here the sample spans about 12,000 clones, 60% to 75% being singletons. Sequenced here: PBMCs, sampled after nivolumab (anti-PD-1) treatment. Receptors originate from a person between 40 and 80 years old with oral cavity squamous cell carcinoma.

V is TRBV5-1 and J is TRBJ2-7; D is perhaps TRBD1 (6 bases). This CDR3 contains 14 residues. Germline-derived CDR1 and CDR2 are SGHRS and YFSETQ. With 0 bases removed from V and 0 bases from J, the gap between germline ends came to 7 bases. As DNA, the CDR3 is TGCGCCAGCAGCTTGGGGACAGTCTCCTACGAGCAGTACTTC. It is translated as CASSLGTVSYEQYF.

Of note for this clone: Different DNA sequences within this sample yield the same CDR3. The rearrangement uses TRBV4-1 and TRBJ2-5; D is undetermined. Looked up from germline, CDR1 is MGHRA and CDR2 is YSYEKL. The CDR3 runs 13 residues. Trimming took off 2 bases at V and 5 bases at J, with 9 bases between the two ends. The CDR3 here is CASSQFSGETQYF. CDR3 DNA sequence: TGCGCCAGCAGCCAATTCTCTGGGGAGACCCAGTACTTC.

This clone was detected only a few times. The V and J genes are TRBV7-3 and TRBJ2-7, with TRBD2 identical over 9 bases. Germline-derived CDR1 and CDR2 are SGHTA and FQGTGA. CDR3 length: 14 residues. Trimming at V came to 5 bases and at J to 3 bases, leaving 5 bases not matched to a gene. The CDR3 is CASSPGTSFYEQYF. In DNA, the CDR3 is TGTGCCAGCAGCCCCGGGACTAGCTTCTACGAGCAGTACTTC.

The chain couples TRBV5-1 to TRBJ1-2, with TRBD1 matching 8 bases. The CDR3 totals 14 residues. Germline V gene sequence: CDR1 SGHRS, CDR2 YFSETQ. V dropped 0 bases and J dropped 4; count of bases not matched to a gene: 2. The CDR3 reads CASSLDTGGYGYTF. The DNA of the CDR3 is TGCGCCAGCAGCTTGGACACAGGGGGCTATGGCTACACCTTC.

This chain connects TRBV7-8 to TRBJ2-3; 14 bases fit TRBD2. The V segment lost 4 bases and the J segment 4 bases; nucleotides outside the gene matches: 4. The CDR3 is made up of 16 amino acids. Germline-derived CDR1 and CDR2 are SGHVS and FQNEAQ. The DNA of the CDR3 is TGTGCCAGCAGCTATAGACTAGCGGGAGGGCCAGATACGCAGTATTTT. Its translation: CASSYRLAGGPDTQYF.

The chain joins TRBV15 to TRBJ1-5, with D possibly matching TRBD1 (6 bases). CDR1 is LNHNV, CDR2 YYDKDF, per germline (reference sequence). This CDR3 comprises 18 residues. V dropped 1 base and J dropped 1 base, with 17 bases sitting between them. CDR3 nucleotide sequence: TGTGCCACCAGCAGAGCCATCAGGGGATGGGGCAGCAATCAGCCCCAGCATTTT. Encoded protein: CATSRAIRGWGSNQPQHF.

This clone was recorded once. The V gene is TRBV13, the J gene TRBJ2-7, with a weak D call TRBD1 (6 bases). V lost 5 bases and J 3 bases, leaving 14 bases between the germline ends. Germline V lookup: CDR1 PRHDT, CDR2 FYEKMQ (reference sequence). The CDR3 is made up of 14 amino acids. This CDR3 is CASSLGQSFYEQYF. The CDR3 bases are TGTGCCAGCAGCCTCGGACAGAGTTTCTACGAGCAGTACTTC.

The rearrangement uses TRBV7-9 and TRBJ2-7; the match to TRBD1 covers 8 bases. V trimming: 5 bases; J trimming: 7 bases; junction bases outside the gene matches: 4. CDR3 size: 12 residues. The germline V gene has CDR1 SEHNR and CDR2 FQNEAQ (reference sequence). CDR3 DNA sequence: TGTGCCAGCAGCGGACAGGGAGGTGAGCAGTACTTC. This encodes CASSGQGGEQYF. Full variable domain (missing parts from reference TRBV7-9 and TRBJ2-7): DTGVSQNPRHKITKRGQNVTFRCDPISEHNRLYWYRQTLGQGPEFLTYFQNEAQLEKSRLLSDRFSAERPKGSFSTLEIQRTEQGDSAMYLCASSGQGGEQYFGPGTRLTVT.

This clone appeared a few times. J is TRBJ2-7 and V is TRBV2; 11 bases match TRBD2. The CDR3 is made up of 16 amino acids. Germline V gene lookup returns CDR1 SNHLY and CDR2 FYNNEI. The V segment lost 6 bases and the J segment 3 bases; nucleotides outside the gene matches: 10. This CDR3 is CASRISGTSGIYEQYF. The CDR3, as DNA: TGTGCCAGCAGGATCTCGGGGACTAGCGGTATCTACGAGCAGTACTTC.

The chain employs TRBV7-8 and TRBJ2-5, with TRBD2 matching over 9 bases. Germline V gives CDR1 SGHVS, CDR2 FQNEAQ. This CDR3 comprises 17 residues. V trimming: 0 bases; J trimming: 5 bases; junction bases outside the gene matches: 10. CDR3 protein: CASSLALSGLADETQYF. In DNA form, the CDR3 reads TGTGCCAGCAGCTTAGCGCTATCGGGACTAGCTGATGAGACCCAGTACTTC.

The V call is TRBV7-8, the J call TRBJ2-7; D uncertain. The V and J ends lost 1 base and 0 bases respectively, with 10 bases between them. Looked up from germline, CDR1 is SGHVS and CDR2 is FQNEAQ. This CDR3 has 15 residues. The CDR3 DNA sequence: TGTGCCAGCAGCTTAGAGGGCAGTCTCTCCTACGAGCAGTACTTC. It translates to CASSLEGSLSYEQYF.

This chain links TRBV7-3 with TRBJ2-1; a possible D gene is TRBD2 (6 bases). Germline CDR1 is SGHTA and CDR2 is FQGTGA. The CDR3 sequence is 17 residues long. V lost 5 bases, J lost 0 bases, and 17 bases lay in between. This CDR3 is CASSPTIGTDSYNEQFF. The CDR3 DNA reads TGTGCCAGCAGCCCAACTATTGGGACTGACTCCTACAATGAGCAGTTCTTC. The full variable domain, with the rest looked up from reference TRBV7-3 and TRBJ2-1, is GAGVSQTPSNKVTEKGKYVELRCDPISGHTALYWYRQSLGQGPEFLIYFQGTGAADDSGLPNDRFFAVRPEGSVSTLKIQRTERGDSAVYLCASSPTIGTDSYNEQFFGPGTRLTVL.

The J gene is TRBJ1-2, the V gene TRBV4-1; 9 bases are a match to TRBD1. The CDR3 runs to 17 residues. Unmatched junction bases numbered 11, after V lost 4 bases and J lost 2 bases. Germline-derived CDR1 and CDR2 are MGHRA and YSYEKL. The CDR3 loop is CASSRVGQGPPNYGYTF. CDR3 DNA sequence: TGCGCCAGCAGCCGAGTAGGACAGGGGCCCCCCAACTATGGCTACACCTTC.

V is TRBV27 and J is TRBJ2-7; a possible D gene is TRBD2 (6 bases). This CDR3 contains 15 residues. Between the trimmed V and J ends, which lost 5 bases and 2 bases, there was a span of 16 bases. Germline-derived CDR1 and CDR2 are MNHEY and SMNVEV (reference sequence). This CDR3 reads CASSAIAGTPYEQYF. For the CDR3, the DNA is TGTGCCAGCAGTGCCATAGCAGGGACTCCCTACGAGCAGTACTTC.

J is TRBJ2-2 and V is TRBV7-3, with a tentative D call TRBD1 (5 bases). The CDR3 sequence is 16 residues long. Germline CDR1 reads SGHTA; CDR2 reads FQGTGA. The germline V and J ends were trimmed by 2 bases and 2 bases, with 12 bases remaining between them. The CDR3 region is CASSLQGGLNTGELFF. The CDR3 coding sequence is TGTGCCAGCAGCTTACAGGGCGGTCTAAACACCGGGGAGCTGTTTTTT.

The V and J genes are TRBV6-4 and TRBJ2-3; 11 nucleotides align to TRBD1. V shed 6 bases, J shed 3 bases, and the junction held 5 bases outside the gene matches. Germline loops: CDR1 MRHNA, CDR2 SNTAGT. This CDR3 contains 15 residues. CDR3 in amino acids: CASSEDRGQTDTQYF. The CDR3 nucleotides read TGTGCCAGCAGCGAGGACAGGGGGCAGACAGATACGCAGTATTTT.

CDR3 residues: CASSQNPLTGYEQYF. As DNA, the CDR3 is TGCGCCAGCAGCCAAAATCCCCTGACTGGTTACGAGCAGTACTTC. V and J are TRBV4-1 and TRBJ2-7; D gene unclear. The CDR3 length is 15 residues. V shed 2 bases and J shed 4 bases, with 15 bases lying between them. Per germline, CDR1 MGHRA and CDR2 YSYEKL.

CDR3 sequence (DNA): TGTGCCAGCAGCCTTCAGGCGGGCCGCGAGCAGTACTTC. Protein: CASSLQAGREQYF. The chain joins TRBV7-3 to TRBJ2-7; tentative D call: TRBD2 (5 bases). The V gene lost 5 bases and the J gene lost 6 bases, with 14 bases spanning the gap. Germline V gene sequence: CDR1 SGHTA, CDR2 FQGTGA. CDR3 length equals 13 residues.

This rearrangement joins TRBV11-2 to TRBJ2-3; 9 positions agree with TRBD2. With 3 bases clipped from V and 9 bases from J, the junction kept 13 bases outside the gene matches. Germline values: CDR1 SGHAT, CDR2 FQNNGV. CDR3 length: 16 residues. CDR3 amino acids: CASSFLGGRALETQYF. Written as DNA, the CDR3 is TGTGCCAGCAGCTTTCTGGGCGGGAGGGCCCTGGAAACGCAGTATTTT.

The V call is TRBV6-5, the J call TRBJ2-1; 12 bases are a match to TRBD2. The junction had 12 bases not matched to a gene; V was cut back by 11 bases and J by 7 bases. The CDR3 covers 15 residues. Per germline, CDR1 MNHEY and CDR2 SVGAGI. CDR3 sequence (DNA): TGTGCCGCCACCCCGACTAGCGGGAGTCTGAATGAGCAGTTCTTC. This codes for CAATPTSGSLNEQFF.